The entry that follows covers one T cell receptor (beta chain) sequence. What it binds is unknown. From germline, CDR1 is KGHSH and CDR2 LQKENI. CDR3 size: 13 residues. Trimming took off 4 bases at V and 0 bases at J, with 3 bases between the two ends. The record originates from a study of T cell responses to AZD1222 COVID-19 vaccine. The study, taken as a whole, reports: White British donors predominated, females outnumbered males, and clonal diversity was possibly underestimated.

Clones were sequenced by immunoSEQ multiplex PCR, and TCRdb holds only the in-frame ones, with some missing. The sample gives under 150,000 clones, approximately 85% of which show up once; 3% to 4% is in the top ten. The clonotype was recovered from an adult in good health. The source was peripheral blood, collected on day 0 of MenACWY control vaccination. The chain is built from TRBV18 and TRBJ2-2; the D is unclear. As DNA, the CDR3 is TGTGCCAGCTCACTTTCGAACACCGGGGAGCTGTTTTTT. This codes for CASSLSNTGELFF.